This TCR beta chain was recovered during a study of OX40 agonist ivuxolimab in advanced cancers. Study as a whole: Treatment of patients was with ivuxolimab, an agonistic anti-OX40 (CD134) antibody. The study reported partial responses in three patients: one hepatocellular carcinoma, two cutaneous melanoma.

The ends lost 7 bases at V and 7 bases at J; junction bases unmatched: 7. This CDR3 comprises 12 residues. Looked up from germline, CDR1 is MNHNS and CDR2 is SASEGT. General study results and limits: Among the nonresponders, some also had low normalized T-cell clonal expansion. At 0.1 to 3.0 mg/kg, CD4+ and CD8+ blood T cells expanded clonally by week 6.

In regard to this clone: Its antigen is not identified.

Clones were read by immunoSEQ multiplex PCR, and TCRdb kept only the in-frame ones, dropping some. Of approximately 35,000 clones in the sample, around 80% were seen once. The V call is TRBV6-1, the J call TRBJ2-7, with 7 bases matching TRBD1. Specimen: CD4+ or CD8+ T cells sorted from blood, collected in a trial of the OX40 agonist ivuxolimab. The TCR was taken from an adult with an advanced solid tumor such as melanoma, head and neck, liver or kidney cancer. In nucleotides, the CDR3 is TGTGCCAGCAAGTTGACAGGGAAAGAGCAGTACTTC. Residues: CASKLTGKEQYF.